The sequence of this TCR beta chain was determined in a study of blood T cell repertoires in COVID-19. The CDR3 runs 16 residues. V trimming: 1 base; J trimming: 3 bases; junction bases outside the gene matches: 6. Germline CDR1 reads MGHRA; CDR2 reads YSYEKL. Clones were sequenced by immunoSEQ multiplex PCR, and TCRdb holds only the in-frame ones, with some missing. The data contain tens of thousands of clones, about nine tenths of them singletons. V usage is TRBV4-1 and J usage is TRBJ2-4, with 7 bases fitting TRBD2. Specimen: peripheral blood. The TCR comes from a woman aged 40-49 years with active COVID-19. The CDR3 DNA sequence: TGCGCCAGCAGCCAAGTCTGGGGGGGGAGCAAAAACATTCAGTACTTC. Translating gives CASSQVWGGSKNIQYF.